The 5 T cell receptor beta chains reported below all come from one sample, sequenced in a study of cytomegalovirus exposure and HLA in healthy donors. The study ran its PCR with 60 Vbeta and 13 Jbeta primers. Some clones are missing from TCRdb's copy, which holds only in-frame ones; the method was immunoSEQ multiplex PCR. Of 85,000 to 90,000 clones listed, approximately 90% are singletons. The sequenced material came from PBMCs. These receptors were taken from a man aged 18 to 29 in good health and CMV-seronegative.

The chain recombines TRBV28 with TRBJ1-2, with 7 bases matching TRBD1. The CDR3 spans 14 residues. Germline assignment: CDR1 MDHEN and CDR2 SYDVKM. Germline trimming cut 6 bases from V and 2 bases from J; bases unmatched to any gene: 6. The CDR3 region is CASRARGQNYGYTF. In DNA form, the CDR3 reads TGTGCCAGCAGGGCCCGGGGACAGAACTATGGCTACACCTTC.

The chain recombines TRBV29-1 with TRBJ2-7; 7 bases align to TRBD2. Germline V gene data show CDR1 as SQVTM and CDR2 as ANQGSEA. This CDR3 contains 11 residues. The J segment lost 5 bases and the V segment lost 8 bases, leaving 6 bases of the junction unmatched. The CDR3 sequence is CSFRLAHEQYF. In DNA, the CDR3 is TGCAGCTTTCGACTAGCTCACGAGCAGTACTTC.

The chain couples TRBV29-1 to TRBJ2-5; tentatively, D is TRBD1 (6 bases). The closer fit of TRBJ2-7 to the DNA end suggests the J call may be wrong. CDR3 length: 15 residues. From germline, CDR1 is SQVTM and CDR2 ANQGSEA. The CDR3 spells CSVEDGQGTNYEQYF. As DNA, the CDR3 is TGCAGCGTTGAAGATGGTCAGGGGACCAACTACGAGCAGTACTTC.

The chain combines TRBV9 with TRBJ2-2; 7 bases align to TRBD2. This CDR3 region has 16 residues. Looked up from germline, CDR1 is SGDLS and CDR2 is YYNGEE. V was pared by 3 bases and J by 1 base, with 6 bases of the junction left unmatched. CDR3 residues: CASSAGGGGNTGELFF. CDR3 nucleotide sequence: TGTGCCAGCAGCGCTGGTGGGGGGGGGAACACCGGGGAGCTGTTTTTT.

The chain uses TRBV7-6 and TRBJ2-2, with a possible D match to TRBD1 (5 bases). Per the germline V gene, CDR1 is SGHVS and CDR2 is FNYEAQ. V was shortened by 3 bases and J by 0 bases, with 11 bases between the two germline ends. The CDR3 runs to 16 residues. CDR3 loop: CASSFLDTANTGELFF. CDR3 sequence (DNA): TGTGCCAGCAGCTTTTTGGACACCGCGAACACCGGGGAGCTGTTTTTT. The full variable domain, completed using reference TRBV7-6 and TRBJ2-2, is GAGVSQSPRYKVTKRGQDVALRCDPISGHVSLYWYRQALGQGPEFLTYFNYEAQQDKSGLPNDRFSAERPEGSISTLTIQRTEQRDSAMYRCASSFLDTANTGELFFGEGSRLTVL.